This TCR beta chain was sequenced for a study of T cells expressing NK-cell markers. Germline values: CDR1 SQVTM, CDR2 ANQGSEA. CDR3 length equals 13 residues. 5'RACE template switching built TCR beta cDNA with unique molecular identifiers. For each CDR3 protein, TCRdb gives one entry from its re-call of the 5' RACE reads, without DNA. Found here are 300,000 to 450,000 distinct CDR3 sequences; the top ten clones hold over 4%. The V and J genes are TRBV29-1 and TRBJ1-2. Sequencing used blood T cells: a sorted CD56 or NKG2C T cell subset, CD4+ or CD8+ T cells, or bulk PBMC T cells (not recorded which). This receptor was identified in a man aged 18-70 years in good health. The CDR3 sequence is CSVAGRKNYGYTF.